This T cell receptor (beta chain) was recovered during a study of blood T cell repertoires in COVID-19. Looking at the study overall: Acute and convalescent COVID-19 samples came from the United States, Italy and Spain. T cells, B-cell-depleted T cells, or PBMCs provided the cDNA or gDNA that served as material.

This clone was detected once. Trimming shortened V by 7 bases and J by 0 bases, and 15 bases separated the two germline ends. This CDR3 has 15 residues. Germline loops: CDR1 LNHNV, CDR2 YYDKDF (reference sequence). Living in 24 US areas, the participants were between roughly 18 and 89 years of age. Generated by immunoSEQ multiplex PCR, the TCRdb table keeps only in-frame clones and is missing some. The table has around 250,000 clones, about nine tenths seen once; the top ten hold about 4%. This clonotype was obtained from a young woman with acute COVID-19. Sequencing was done on a sample of PBMCs or T cells enriched from blood (not recorded which). The chain couples TRBV15 to TRBJ1-1, with D perhaps TRBD1 (5 bases). This CDR3 is CATTEGTELNTEAFF. Written as DNA, the CDR3 is TGTGCCACCACTGAAGGGACTGAATTGAACACTGAAGCTTTCTTT.